This T cell receptor (beta chain) was profiled in a study of blood T cells in healthy people across ages. General study results and limits: Observed TCR beta diversity showed a strong correlation with the percentage of naive T cells as measured by flow cytometry.

With regard to this clonotype: The antigen is undetermined.

It was with a sample-barcoded 5' primer and a J-beta primer mix that a second PCR of about 6 to 12 cycles was run. TCRdb processed the 5' RACE reads anew with MiXCR; each CDR3 protein has one entry. Of approximately 700,000 distinct CDR3 sequences in the sample, roughly 32% are singletons; the top ten hold over 15%. The clonotype originates from a woman of 80 years or more in good health. The sample comprised blood.

CDR3 loop: CSASEGASEAFF. The CDR3, as DNA: TGCAGCGCCTCAGAAGGGGCGTCTGAAGCTTTCTTT. The genes are TRBV29-1 and TRBJ1-1; TRBD1 is a possible D gene (5 bases). CDR1 SQVTM and CDR2 ANQGSEA come from the germline V gene. The CDR3 is made up of 12 amino acids. V shed 7 bases and J shed 6 bases, with 15 bases lying between them.